This paragraph covers one T cell receptor beta chain sequence. Antigen specificity is unknown. Every isolated RNA sample was fully reverse transcribed, so sequencing captured expressed TCRB transcripts. The repertoire was sequenced with immunoSEQ multiplex PCR; TCRdb's copy has only in-frame clones and lacks some. This sample has some 330,000 clones; roughly an eighth occur once, and the top ten carry around 0.0099%. These data originate in a study of beta chain features in type 1 diabetes. In the study overall: Nearly 110,000,000 sorted cells were examined across all samples. Study results and caveats: A moderate, significant TCRB CDR3 shortening appeared in type 1 diabetes across four CD4+ subsets.

The CDR3 runs to 13 residues. Germline V CDR1 and CDR2: ENHRY, SYGVKD. Trimming took 6 bases from V and 6 from J, leaving 14 bases between them. The clonotype comes from a woman between 18 and 30 years old with type 1 diabetes. The sample was naive CD4+ T cells from blood. The rearrangement links TRBV10-3 to TRBJ1-2; D perhaps matches TRBD1 (5 bases). In DNA, the CDR3 is TGTGCCATCAGGTATCAGGGTGAGGATGGCTACACCTTC. It is translated as CAIRYQGEDGYTF.